These T cell receptor beta chains were read from a single sample in a study of blood T cell repertoires in COVID-19. Assay: immunoSEQ multiplex PCR; the TCRdb copy retains only in-frame clones and omits some. Of 95,000 to 150,000 clones in the sample, around 88% were seen once. Source material: peripheral blood. The receptors were gathered from a woman in her fifties or sixties with active or convalescent COVID-19. Both conserved end residues are part of each CDR3. The D gene is left open where the match is weak. Only part of the rows carry a size: once, few, many, or a class if the clone is expanded.

abundance	v_gene	j_gene	d_gene	CDR3aa	CDR3nt
.	TRBV3-1/TRBV3-2	TRBJ2-7	.	CASSRGGYEQYF	TGTGCCAGCAGCCGGGGAGGCTACGAGCAGTACTTC
.	TRBV5-1	TRBJ2-2	.	CASSLEGRFTGELFF	TGCGCCAGCAGCTTGGAGGGGCGATTCACCGGGGAGCTGTTTTTT
.	TRBV27	TRBJ2-3	.	CASSLNRAALSADTQYF	TGTGCCAGCAGTTTAAATAGAGCGGCCCTAAGCGCAGATACGCAGTATTTT
.	TRBV6-5	TRBJ2-5	.	CASSYSVRAQETQYF	TGTGCCAGCAGTTACTCGGTCAGGGCTCAAGAGACCCAGTACTTC
.	TRBV30	TRBJ1-2	.	CAWSRNREGGYTF	TGTGCCTGGAGTCGCAACAGGGAAGGCGGCTACACCTTC
.	TRBV7-9	TRBJ1-2	.	CASSLAALDGVHGYTF	TGTGCCAGCAGCTTAGCGGCCTTAGACGGGGTTCATGGCTACACCTTC
.	TRBV9	TRBJ1-1	TRBD1	CASSLDRDHTNAEAFF	TGTGCCAGCAGCCTCGACAGGGACCATACCAACGCTGAAGCTTTCTTT
.	TRBV28	TRBJ2-3	.	CASTAGTHTDTQYF	TGTGCCAGCACCGCAGGGACACACACAGATACGCAGTATTTT
.	TRBV28	TRBJ2-3	TRBD2	CASSLPSGTTDTQYF	TGTGCCAGCAGTTTGCCTAGCGGGACCACAGATACGCAGTATTTT
.	TRBV28	TRBJ1-4	TRBD1	CASSSTGIKSEKLFF	TGTGCCAGCAGTTCGACAGGGATCAAATCGGAAAAACTGTTTTTT
.	TRBV10-3	TRBJ2-3	.	CAIRRQASTDTQYF	TGTGCCATCAGGCGACAGGCTAGCACAGATACGCAGTATTTT
.	TRBV6-2/TRBV6-3	TRBJ2-7	.	CASSFFDHNPLEQYF	TGTGCCAGCAGTTTTTTCGATCACAACCCTCTCGAGCAGTACTTC
.	TRBV9	TRBJ2-1	TRBD2	CASSVGTLAGAYNEQFF	TGTGCCAGCAGCGTAGGGACTCTAGCGGGAGCATACAATGAGCAGTTCTTC
many	TRBV27	TRBJ1-6	.	CASSSQGRGTSPLHF	TGTGCCAGCAGTTCGCAGGGGAGGGGGACTTCACCCCTCCACTTT
.	TRBV4-2	TRBJ2-3	TRBD2	CASSPSGRAPNTQYF	TGTGCCAGCAGCCCTAGCGGGAGGGCCCCAAATACGCAGTATTTT
.	TRBV19	TRBJ2-1	.	CASSIQLAGTLLRSSYNEQFF	TGTGCCAGTAGTATCCAGCTGGCCGGGACTCTCCTACGGAGCTCCTACAATGAGCAGTTCTTC
.	TRBV27	TRBJ2-5	.	CASSPTGETQYF	TGTGCCAGCAGCCCAACGGGGGAGACCCAGTACTTC
.	TRBV27	TRBJ2-5	.	CASSRLGETQYF	TGTGCCAGCAGTAGACTAGGGGAGACCCAGTACTTC
.	TRBV2	TRBJ2-2	.	CASSGTPNTGELFF	TGTGCCAGCAGTGGTACACCGAACACCGGGGAGCTGTTTTTT
.	TRBV24-1	TRBJ2-1	.	CATSPGRYNEQFF	TGTGCCACCAGTCCGGGGAGGTACAATGAGCAGTTCTTC
few	TRBV11-3	TRBJ2-2	.	CASAVGQGSTGELFF	TGTGCCAGCGCCGTGGGTCAGGGGAGCACCGGGGAGCTGTTTTTT
.	TRBV7-2	TRBJ2-2	TRBD1	CASSPTGGNTGELFF	TGTGCCAGCAGTCCCACAGGGGGGAACACCGGGGAGCTGTTTTTT
.	TRBV29-1	TRBJ2-7	.	CSVALNSGEQYF	TGCAGCGTTGCCTTAAATAGCGGCGAGCAGTACTTC
.	TRBV6-2/TRBV6-3	TRBJ2-7	TRBD2	CASSNSGGTYEQYF	TGTGCCAGCAGTAACAGCGGGGGAACCTACGAGCAGTACTTC
.	TRBV5-1	TRBJ2-3	.	CASRSSGGASTDTQYF	TGCGCCAGCAGATCGTCCGGAGGGGCTAGCACAGATACGCAGTATTTT
.	TRBV6-1	TRBJ2-5	.	CASTLAVGIMGTQYF	TGTGCCAGTACCCTGGCGGTTGGCATAATGGGGACCCAGTACTTC
.	TRBV29-1	TRBJ1-2	TRBD1	CSGETGGGNYGYTF	TGCAGCGGGGAGACAGGGGGCGGAAACTATGGCTACACCTTC
.	TRBV7-9	TRBJ2-7	.	CASSQPGHLYEQYF	TGTGCCAGCAGCCAGCCGGGACACCTCTACGAGCAGTACTTC
.	TRBV7-2	TRBJ1-1	.	CASSLTEARAFF	TGTGCCAGCAGCTTAACTGAGGCTAGGGCTTTCTTT
.	TRBV6-2/TRBV6-3	TRBJ1-5	.	CASSNIGTLGQPQHF	TGTGCCAGCAGTAACATAGGGACTTTGGGACAGCCCCAGCATTTT
.	TRBV12-3/TRBV12-4	TRBJ2-1	TRBD2	CASSDLAGNQQFF	TGTGCCAGCAGTGACCTAGCGGGGAACCAGCAGTTCTTC
.	TRBV2	TRBJ1-5	.	CASSAGLEDQPQHF	TGTGCCAGCAGTGCCGGGCTGGAGGATCAGCCCCAGCATTTT
.	TRBV28	TRBJ2-1	.	CASSLTGYNEQFF	TGTGCCAGCAGTTTGACTGGTTACAATGAGCAGTTCTTC
.	TRBV7-9	TRBJ2-5	TRBD2	CASSPPGGGETQYF	TGTGCCAGCAGCCCACCCGGGGGGGGAGAGACCCAGTACTTC
.	TRBV29-1	TRBJ2-7	.	CSVFEQDSYEQYF	TGCAGCGTTTTTGAGCAGGACTCCTACGAGCAGTACTTC
few	TRBV7-9	TRBJ1-1	TRBD1	CASSGGGNTEAFF	TGTGCCAGCAGCGGAGGGGGCAACACTGAAGCTTTCTTT
.	TRBV9	TRBJ2-7	.	CASSVGLRGPYEQYF	TGTGCCAGCAGCGTAGGTTTGCGGGGCCCCTACGAGCAGTACTTC
once	TRBV7-2	TRBJ2-7	.	CASSPYVVGESYEQYF	TGTGCCAGCAGCCCCTATGTAGTTGGAGAAAGCTACGAGCAGTACTTC
few	TRBV28	TRBJ2-7	TRBD2	CASSLSGTSGYEQYF	TGTGCCAGCAGTTTATCAGGGACTAGCGGGTACGAGCAGTACTTC
.	TRBV7-9	TRBJ1-2	.	CASSLEQGGYTF	TGTGCCAGCAGCTTAGAGCAGGGTGGCTACACCTTC
.	TRBV2	TRBJ1-6	TRBD1	CASSQTGVGSPLHF	TGTGCCAGCAGCCAGACAGGGGTGGGTTCACCCCTCCACTTT
.	TRBV28	TRBJ2-7	.	CASSLFSGVAEQYF	TGTGCCAGCAGTTTATTTTCGGGAGTGGCCGAGCAGTACTTC
.	TRBV19	TRBJ2-7	.	CASSIGDGVGEQYF	TGTGCCAGTAGTATCGGGGATGGAGTGGGCGAGCAGTACTTC
once	TRBV12-3/TRBV12-4	TRBJ2-7	.	CASSSTGSYEQYF	TGTGCCAGCAGTTCCACAGGGAGCTACGAGCAGTACTTC
.	TRBV27	TRBJ2-1	TRBD2	CASTVLAGGSNEQFF	TGTGCCAGCACCGTACTAGCGGGAGGCTCCAATGAGCAGTTCTTC
.	TRBV9	TRBJ2-1	TRBD2	CASSVPRGVAGGDNEQFF	TGTGCCAGCAGCGTCCCCCGAGGAGTAGCGGGAGGAGACAATGAGCAGTTCTTC
once	TRBV10-2	TRBJ2-5	TRBD2	CARIAGTSGRAWEAETQYF	TGCGCCAGGATAGCTGGGACTAGCGGGAGGGCCTGGGAGGCAGAGACCCAGTACTTC
.	TRBV28	TRBJ2-7	TRBD2	CASTPGGTSGSYEQYF	TGTGCCAGCACCCCCGGTGGGACTAGCGGGTCCTACGAGCAGTACTTC
.	TRBV3-1/TRBV3-2	TRBJ2-7	.	CASSQAAGPNYEQYF	TGTGCCAGCAGCCAAGCCGCGGGGCCCAACTACGAGCAGTACTTC
.	TRBV7-2	TRBJ2-3	.	CASSPQGYRTDTQYF	TGTGCCAGCAGCCCGCAGGGGTACCGCACAGATACGCAGTATTTT
.	TRBV20-1	TRBJ1-5	.	CSASGGPGQPQHF	TGCAGTGCTAGTGGTGGGCCGGGACAGCCCCAGCATTTT
.	TRBV7-9	TRBJ2-7	.	CASRSRTSGEEQYF	TGTGCCAGCAGATCGAGGACTTCGGGAGAGGAGCAGTACTTC
.	TRBV5-4	TRBJ2-7	.	CASSLVGREQYF	TGTGCCAGCAGCTTGGTGGGGCGGGAGCAGTACTTC
.	TRBV18	TRBJ1-1	.	CASSREGNTEAFF	TGTGCCAGCTCACGCGAGGGGAACACTGAAGCTTTCTTT
.	TRBV5-1	TRBJ2-2	TRBD1	CASSLRGQGDTGELFF	TGCGCCAGCAGCTTGAGGGGACAGGGTGACACCGGGGAGCTGTTTTTT
.	TRBV7-2	TRBJ2-7	TRBD2	CASSSGLATPNSYEQYF	TGTGCCAGCAGCTCAGGACTAGCGACACCCAACTCCTACGAGCAGTACTTC
.	TRBV6-5	TRBJ1-2	.	CASTGTTGGYTF	TGTGCCAGCACCGGGACAACGGGTGGCTACACCTTC
.	TRBV11-2	TRBJ2-7	.	CASSLEGSGPYEQYF	TGTGCCAGCAGCTTAGAAGGGAGCGGGCCCTACGAGCAGTACTTC
.	TRBV10-3	TRBJ1-6	TRBD1	CASRQGDSPLHF	TGTGCCAGCCGACAGGGTGATTCACCCCTCCACTTT
.	TRBV12-3/TRBV12-4	TRBJ1-1	.	CASSSRGTEAFF	TGTGCCAGCAGTTCTAGGGGGACTGAAGCTTTCTTT